A selection of T cell receptor beta chains follows, all from one sample in a study of T cells in Graves' hyperthyroidism and ophthalmopathy. TCRdb independently ran MiXCR on the multiplex PCR reads; one entry per CDR3 protein. The repertoire has approximately 710,000 distinct CDR3 sequences, around 16% of them found once; the top ten carry about 16%. Specimen: blood. The receptors stem from a man aged 45-65 years with Graves' hyperthyroidism. CDR3s include the opening cysteine and the closing phenylalanine or tryptophan. The D gene is left open where the match is weak. Size is stated for part of the rows, as once, few or many counts, or as a class when the clone is expanded.

j_call	d_call	clone_size	v_call	cdr3_aa	cdr3_nt
TRBJ2-1	TRBD2	many	TRBV12-3/TRBV12-4	CASSSRTSGSFSHNEQFF	TGTGCCAGCAGTTCTCGGACTAGCGGGAGTTTTTCTCACAATGAGCAGTTCTTC
TRBJ1-2	TRBD1	many	TRBV28	CASSLPQGQGDYGYTF	TGTGCCAGCAGTTTGCCCCAGGGACAGGGAGACTATGGCTACACCTTC
TRBJ1-2	NA	many	TRBV5-5	CASSLGHYGYTF	TGTGCCAGCAGCCTTGGACACTATGGCTACACCTTC
TRBJ2-1	NA	many	TRBV6-1	CASTQRAGINNEQFF	TGTGCCAGCACCCAGAGGGCGGGAATAAACAATGAGCAGTTCTTC
TRBJ1-5	TRBD1	many	TRBV10-3	CAISDPGQASNQPQHF	TGTGCCATCAGTGACCCGGGACAGGCTAGCAATCAGCCCCAGCATTTT
TRBJ2-2	NA	NA	TRBV19	CASSILRRAEAGELFF	TGTGCCAGTAGTATCCTCCGGAGAGCGGAGGCCGGGGAGCTGTTTTTT
TRBJ2-7	NA	NA	TRBV9	CASSVASDYEQYF	TGTGCCAGCAGCGTCGCTAGTGACTACGAGCAGTACTTC
TRBJ1-6	NA	NA	TRBV27	CASSSHRDQNSPLHF	TGTGCCAGCAGTTCCCACAGGGATCAGAACTCACCCCTCCACTTT
TRBJ2-5	TRBD2	many	TRBV6-6	CASSYLVRTSGSGIQETQYF	TGTGCCAGCAGTTACCTGGTGAGGACTAGCGGGAGCGGAATCCAAGAGACCCAGTACTTC
TRBJ2-1	NA	NA	TRBV18	CASSPLTPSSSYNEQFF	TGTGCCAGCTCACCACTTACGCCCTCGAGCTCCTACAATGAGCAGTTCTTC
TRBJ2-1	NA	few	TRBV5-5	CASSFWRGVYNEQFF	TGTGCCAGCAGCTTTTGGCGGGGAGTCTACAATGAGCAGTTCTTC
TRBJ1-5	NA	many	TRBV18	CASSPRETYQPQHF	TGTGCCAGCTCACCTCGGGAGACATACCAGCCCCAGCATTTT
TRBJ2-1	NA	few	TRBV28	CASTGGRGRVNEQFF	TGTGCCAGCACCGGGGGTAGGGGGCGCGTGAATGAGCAGTTCTTC
TRBJ2-7	NA	many	TRBV27	CASTGRRGTSYEQYF	TGTGCCAGCACGGGGAGACGCGGGACTTCCTACGAGCAGTACTTC
TRBJ2-1	NA	many	TRBV11-2	CASSLEQDNEQFF	TGTGCCAGCAGCTTAGAACAGGACAATGAGCAGTTCTTC
TRBJ2-7	TRBD2	many	TRBV6-1	CASQREGGYEQYF	TGTGCCAGCCAGCGGGAGGGCGGGTACGAGCAGTACTTC
TRBJ2-7	NA	few	TRBV29-1	CSVEARDTTYEQYF	TGCAGCGTTGAGGCCCGGGACACGACCTACGAGCAGTACTTC
TRBJ2-1	NA	NA	TRBV7-2	CASSRAIYLSSYNEQFF	TGTGCCAGCAGCCGAGCGATCTACCTGAGCTCCTACAATGAGCAGTTCTTC
TRBJ1-1	TRBD1	few	TRBV3-1	CASSHPQGDEAFF	TGTGCCAGCAGCCACCCACAGGGGGATGAAGCTTTCTTT
TRBJ2-1	NA	few	TRBV19	CASSIEAPDEQFF	TGTGCCAGTAGTATTGAGGCTCCCGATGAGCAGTTCTTC
TRBJ2-1	NA	few	TRBV20-1	CSARPRNEQFF	TGCAGTGCTAGACCGCGGAATGAGCAGTTCTTC
TRBJ1-1	NA	NA	TRBV28	CASRTSPVGTEAFF	TGTGCCAGCAGGACCTCCCCGGTGGGCACTGAAGCTTTCTTT
TRBJ1-5	TRBD1	NA	TRBV18	CASSPGTGGANQPQHF	TGTGCCAGCTCACCCGGGACAGGGGGCGCGAATCAGCCCCAGCATTTT
TRBJ1-3	NA	many	TRBV12-3/TRBV12-4	CASSSGWTFEDTIYF	TGTGCCAGCAGTTCAGGGTGGACCTTTGAAGACACCATATATTTT
TRBJ2-7	NA	many	TRBV28	CASSSPTGLSYEQYF	TGTGCCAGCAGTTCACCCACAGGACTTTCCTACGAGCAGTACTTC
TRBJ2-7	TRBD2	NA	TRBV19	CASSHRGLAGPYYEQYF	TGTGCCAGTAGTCACAGGGGACTAGCGGGACCTTACTACGAGCAGTACTTC
TRBJ2-3	TRBD2	many	TRBV27	CASSLSYGRTDTQYF	TGTGCCAGCAGTTTATCGTACGGGAGGACAGATACGCAGTATTTT
TRBJ1-1	TRBD1	few	TRBV7-2	CASSTRQGFLNTEAFF	TGTGCCAGCAGCACACGACAGGGATTTTTAAACACTGAAGCTTTCTTT
TRBJ2-5	TRBD1	NA	TRBV29-1	CSVDRGRLETQYF	TGCAGCGTTGACAGGGGGCGCTTGGAGACCCAGTACTTC
TRBJ1-2	NA	NA	TRBV10-2	CAGSTGIHGYTF	TGCGCCGGCTCCACAGGGATTCATGGCTACACCTTC
TRBJ1-1	TRBD1	NA	TRBV20-1	CSARPDREFTEAFF	TGCAGTGCTCGACCGGACAGGGAATTCACTGAAGCTTTCTTT
TRBJ2-1	TRBD2	NA	TRBV7-9	CASSSGGGAVDEQFF	TGTGCCAGCAGCTCCGGGGGGGGCGCGGTCGATGAGCAGTTCTTC
TRBJ1-4	TRBD1	many	TRBV2	CASSGTPGGEKLFF	TGTGCCAGCAGCGGGACGCCAGGGGGTGAAAAACTGTTTTTT
TRBJ2-3	NA	many	TRBV12-3/TRBV12-4	CASSLWAGRTDTQYF	TGTGCCAGCAGTTTATGGGCAGGGCGCACAGATACGCAGTATTTT
TRBJ2-1	NA	many	TRBV28	CASRQVRGYNEQFF	TGTGCCAGCAGACAGGTCCGGGGGTACAATGAGCAGTTCTTC
TRBJ2-1	NA	many	TRBV7-8	CASSSPSENNEQFF	TGTGCCAGCAGCTCCCCGTCCGAAAACAATGAGCAGTTCTTC
TRBJ2-7	NA	few	TRBV20-1	CSAGKTSRYSYEQYF	TGCAGTGCTGGCAAGACTAGTCGCTACTCCTACGAGCAGTACTTC
TRBJ2-5	NA	NA	TRBV20-1	CSARDRIGNSAQYF	TGCAGTGCTAGAGACCGGATCGGGAACTCGGCCCAGTACTTC
TRBJ1-4	NA	few	TRBV5-1	CASSLQPGAVEKLFF	TGCGCCAGCAGCTTACAACCAGGGGCCGTTGAAAAACTGTTTTTT
TRBJ2-1	NA	many	TRBV12-3/TRBV12-4	CASRVDSYNEQFF	TGTGCCAGCAGGGTAGACAGTTACAATGAGCAGTTCTTC
TRBJ2-2	NA	NA	TRBV4-1	CASGGESGELFF	TGCGCCAGCGGAGGGGAGTCCGGGGAGCTGTTTTTT
TRBJ2-3	TRBD1	NA	TRBV19	CASRQMTGLDTQYF	TGTGCCAGTAGGCAGATGACAGGGCTGGATACGCAGTATTTT
TRBJ2-3	TRBD2	NA	TRBV11-3	CASSPRGSGSTDTQYF	TGTGCCAGCAGCCCCCGGGGTAGCGGGAGCACAGATACGCAGTATTTT
TRBJ2-2	NA	NA	TRBV28	CAARGPLGELFF	TGTGCCGCCCGGGGCCCTCTTGGGGAGCTGTTTTTT
TRBJ1-2	NA	many	TRBV28	CASSSAPGQGSYGYTF	TGTGCCAGCAGTTCCGCTCCCGGGCAGGGGAGTTATGGCTACACCTTC
TRBJ1-1	NA	few	TRBV6-1	CASSTQGDTEAFF	TGTGCCAGCAGTACACAGGGTGACACTGAAGCTTTCTTT
TRBJ2-5	TRBD2	many	TRBV24-1	CATSTGTSPSLETQYF	TGTGCCACCAGTACCGGGACTAGTCCTAGCTTGGAGACCCAGTACTTC
TRBJ2-1	NA	many	TRBV9	CASSVGDYNEQFF	TGTGCCAGCAGCGTAGGGGACTACAATGAGCAGTTCTTC
TRBJ1-3	TRBD1	many	TRBV20-1	CSAFSLHKTGGTGNTIYF	TGCAGTGCTTTTAGCCTACACAAGACAGGGGGCACTGGAAACACCATATATTTT